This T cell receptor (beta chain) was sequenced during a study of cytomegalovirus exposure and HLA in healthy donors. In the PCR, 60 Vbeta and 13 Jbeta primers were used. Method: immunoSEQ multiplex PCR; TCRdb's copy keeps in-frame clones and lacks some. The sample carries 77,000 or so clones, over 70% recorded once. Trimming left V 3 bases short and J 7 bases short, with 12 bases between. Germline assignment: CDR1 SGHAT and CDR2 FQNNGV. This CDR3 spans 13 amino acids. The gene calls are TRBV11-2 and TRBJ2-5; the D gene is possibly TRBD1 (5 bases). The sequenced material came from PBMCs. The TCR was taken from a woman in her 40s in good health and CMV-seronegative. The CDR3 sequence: CASSLGLSWTQYF. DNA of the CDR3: TGTGCCAGCAGCTTGGGGCTCTCGTGGACCCAGTACTTC. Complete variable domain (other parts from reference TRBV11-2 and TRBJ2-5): EAGVAQSPRYKIIEKRQSVAFWCNPISGHATLYWYQQILGQGPKLLIQFQNNGVVDDSQLPKDRFSAERLKGVDSTLKIQPAKLEDSAVYLCASSLGLSWTQYFGPGTRLLVL.